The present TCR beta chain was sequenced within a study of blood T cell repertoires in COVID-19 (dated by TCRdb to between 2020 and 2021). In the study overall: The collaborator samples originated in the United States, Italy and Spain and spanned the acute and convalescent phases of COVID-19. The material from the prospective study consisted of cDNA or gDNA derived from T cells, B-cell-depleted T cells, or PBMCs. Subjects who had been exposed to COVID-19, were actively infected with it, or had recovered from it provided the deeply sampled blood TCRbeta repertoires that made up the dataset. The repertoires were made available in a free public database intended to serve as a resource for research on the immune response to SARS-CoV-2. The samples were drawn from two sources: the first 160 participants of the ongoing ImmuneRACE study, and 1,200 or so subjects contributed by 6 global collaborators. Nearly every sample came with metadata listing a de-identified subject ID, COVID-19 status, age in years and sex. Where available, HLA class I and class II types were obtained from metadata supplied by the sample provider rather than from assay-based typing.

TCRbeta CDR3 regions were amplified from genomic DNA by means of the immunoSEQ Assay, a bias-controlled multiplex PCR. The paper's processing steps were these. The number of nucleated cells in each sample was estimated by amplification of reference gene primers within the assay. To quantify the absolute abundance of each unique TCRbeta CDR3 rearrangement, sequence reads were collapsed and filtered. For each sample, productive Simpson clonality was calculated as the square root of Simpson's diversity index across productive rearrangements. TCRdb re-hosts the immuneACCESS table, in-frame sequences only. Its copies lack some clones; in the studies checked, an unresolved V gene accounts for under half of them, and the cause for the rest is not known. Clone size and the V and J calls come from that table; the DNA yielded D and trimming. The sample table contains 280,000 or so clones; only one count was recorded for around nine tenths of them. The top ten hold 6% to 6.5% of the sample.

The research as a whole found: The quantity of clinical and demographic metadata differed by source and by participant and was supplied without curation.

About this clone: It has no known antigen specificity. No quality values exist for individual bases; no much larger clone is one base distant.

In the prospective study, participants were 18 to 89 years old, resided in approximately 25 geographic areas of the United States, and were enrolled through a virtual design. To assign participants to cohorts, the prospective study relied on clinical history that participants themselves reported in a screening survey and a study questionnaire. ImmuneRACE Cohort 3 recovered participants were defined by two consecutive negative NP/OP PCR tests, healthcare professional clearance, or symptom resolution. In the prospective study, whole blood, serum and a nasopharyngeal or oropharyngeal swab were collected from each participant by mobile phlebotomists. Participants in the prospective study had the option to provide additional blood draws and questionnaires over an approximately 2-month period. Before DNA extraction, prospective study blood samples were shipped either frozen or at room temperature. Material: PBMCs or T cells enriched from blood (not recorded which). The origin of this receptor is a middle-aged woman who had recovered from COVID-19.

The encoded CDR3 is CASTRGLGSPLHF. The bases read TGTGCCAGCACTAGAGGGTTAGGTTCACCCCTCCACTTT. The chain is encoded by TRBV3-1 (or the pseudogene TRBV3-2) joined to TRBJ1-6; no confident D gene assignment can be made. CDR1 and CDR2 were assigned from the germline V gene (reference sequence) as LGHDT and YNNKEL. V and J are truncated by 7 bases and 9 bases respectively, leaving an intervening sequence of 13 bases. The CDR3 sequence holds 13 residues, the cysteine and phenylalanine included. The CDR3 DNA has 39 bases and is translated from base 1.